The T cell receptor beta chain described here comes from a study of T cells in Graves' hyperthyroidism and ophthalmopathy. About the research overall: Upon initial diagnosis and before any treatment, peripheral blood was collected.

Regions amplified from RNA transcripts were the TCR beta CDR3 regions. The HTBI primer set drove a first-round RT-PCR of the TCR CDR3. TCRdb independently ran MiXCR on the multiplex PCR reads; one entry per CDR3 protein. The sample shows approximately 410,000 distinct CDR3 sequences, over 12% of them seen only once. The CDR3 consists of 17 residues. Germline CDR1 and CDR2: MNHNY and SVGAGI (reference sequence). V shed 0 bases and J 0 bases; nucleotides not matched to a gene: 6. This sequence originates from a man aged 18 to 29 with Graves' ophthalmopathy. This rearrangement joins TRBV6-6 to TRBJ2-7; the match to TRBD2 covers 9 bases. Sequencing was performed on blood. CDR3 bases: TGTGCCAGCAGTTACTCGAGCGGGGGGCAAAGCTCCTACGAGCAGTACTTC. This sequence encodes CASSYSSGGQSSYEQYF.